This is a list of T cell receptor beta chains from one sample in a study of T cell changes during pregnancy in multiple sclerosis. The method was immunoSEQ multiplex PCR; TCRdb's version includes in-frame clones alone and lacks a portion of them. The profile covers 60,000 to 75,000 clones, with just over 90% appearing a single time and 1.4% taken by the ten largest. The source was peripheral blood, collected in the third trimester of pregnancy. The receptors here all came from a female donor with multiple sclerosis, enrolled in a pregnancy study. Each CDR3 is given with its conserved first and last residue.

TRBV2	TRBJ2-3	CASTRGTDTQYF
TRBV2	TRBJ2-7	CASSFRTGGEQYF
TRBV2	TRBJ1-5	CASSRTGGDQPQHF
TRBV19	TRBJ2-7	CASSIGGVGYEQYF
TRBV18	TRBJ2-1	CASSPGGDPNYNEQFF
TRBV19	TRBJ1-3	CASKGAAFSGNTIYF
TRBV7-9	TRBJ1-6	CASSWGLGGMNSPLHF
TRBV13	TRBJ2-3	CASSPRVAVYTDTQYF
TRBV19	TRBJ2-7	CASSATQGYEQYF
TRBV30	TRBJ1-2	CAWSVWTGYFGYTF
TRBV6-5	TRBJ1-6	CASSYFFVQGRSPLHF
TRBV30	TRBJ2-7	CAWTWGGQQYF
TRBV10-3	TRBJ1-6	CAISSPGGSQSSPLHF
TRBV30	TRBJ2-7	CAWSVQGTDTYEQYF
TRBV7-9	TRBJ2-7	CASSLNGVSYEQYF
TRBV7-3	TRBJ1-2	CASSLGPPGLNYGYTF
TRBV7-2	TRBJ2-2	CASLRLMNTGELFF
TRBV4-1	TRBJ2-1	CASSQVGRLYNEQFF
TRBV28	TRBJ2-7	CASSSSDRGRIEDEQYF
TRBV29-1	TRBJ2-1	CSVVRKGDYYNEQFF
TRBV10-2	TRBJ2-2	CAVPEGGTDTGELFF
TRBV27	TRBJ1-5	CASTARWDTNQPQHF
TRBV6-5	TRBJ1-1	CASNPRDRDTEAFF
TRBV5-1	TRBJ1-1	CASSGPGQGGKAFF
TRBV7-9	TRBJ1-2	CASSLNPAGLYGYTF
TRBV28	TRBJ2-5	CASVNSQETQYF
TRBV11-3	TRBJ2-3	CASSPKTTRSDTQYF
TRBV5-1	TRBJ2-2	CASSSTLTGELFF
TRBV5-6	TRBJ2-7	CASSLGPGTSGDEQYF
TRBV15	TRBJ2-7	CATSRDLGAPYEQYF
TRBV4-3	TRBJ2-5	CASSQEASQTQYF
TRBV6-6	TRBJ1-5	CASSSRGQRSNQPQHF
TRBV7-2	TRBJ2-5	CASSPFLSETQYF
TRBV7-9	TRBJ2-5	CASSLGTSGGAWETQYF
TRBV5-4	TRBJ1-1	CASSWGQGDTEAFF
TRBV19	TRBJ2-3	CASSLSGGAGADTQYF
TRBV28	TRBJ2-2	CASNGGAGGIYAGELFF
TRBV6-6	TRBJ2-3	CASSRSGTGDTDTQYF
TRBV7-2	TRBJ1-1	CASSYTGGGGTEAFF
TRBV5-1	TRBJ2-7	CASSLASGTTYEQYF
TRBV6-6	TRBJ2-5	CASSYRTPVETQYF
TRBV28	TRBJ1-4	CASSLWGSATNEKLFF
TRBV19	TRBJ1-5	CASSPGGHQPQHF
TRBV11-2	TRBJ2-6	CASSYQVSGANVLTF
TRBV4-1	TRBJ1-1	CASSQGRGMNTEAFF
TRBV5-1	TRBJ1-2	CASSHDRVGGYTF
TRBV7-9	TRBJ1-5	CASSLGTGHQPQHF
TRBV7-2	TRBJ1-3	CASSPGQGRIGNTIYF
TRBV7-2	TRBJ1-5	CASSIGGTSNQPQHF
TRBV19	TRBJ1-3	CASRFSQGTYSGNTIYF
TRBV6-1	TRBJ2-1	CAGRQGLYNEQFF
TRBV6-1	TRBJ2-1	CASSGTSGRLNEQFF
TRBV20-1	TRBJ2-1	CSARRSEQFF
TRBV7-2	TRBJ2-7	CASSPAWGAYEQYF
TRBV4-1	TRBJ1-5	CASSPGTYNQPQHF
TRBV2	TRBJ2-1	CASRLSDEQFF
TRBV6-6	TRBJ1-6	CASSYRGANYNSPLHF
TRBV6-5	TRBJ1-1	CASKGGFNEAFF
TRBV30	TRBJ1-2	CAWSSRGDYGYTF
TRBV5-1	TRBJ2-7	CASSLNRAYEQYF